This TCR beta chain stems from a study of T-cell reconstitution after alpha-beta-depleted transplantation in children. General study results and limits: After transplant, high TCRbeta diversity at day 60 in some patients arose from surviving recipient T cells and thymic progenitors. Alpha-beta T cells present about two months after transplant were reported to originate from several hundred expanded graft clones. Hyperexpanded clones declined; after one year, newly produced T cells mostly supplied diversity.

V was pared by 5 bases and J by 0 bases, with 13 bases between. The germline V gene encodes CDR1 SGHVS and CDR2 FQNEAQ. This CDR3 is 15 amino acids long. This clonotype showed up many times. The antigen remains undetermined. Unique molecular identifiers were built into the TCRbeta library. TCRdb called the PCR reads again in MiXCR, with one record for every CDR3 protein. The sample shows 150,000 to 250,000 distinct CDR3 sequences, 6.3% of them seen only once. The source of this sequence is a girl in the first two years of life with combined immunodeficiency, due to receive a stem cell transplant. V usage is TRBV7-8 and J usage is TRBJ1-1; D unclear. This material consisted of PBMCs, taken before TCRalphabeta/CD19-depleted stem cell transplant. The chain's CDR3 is CASSKRTNMNTEAFF. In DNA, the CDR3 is TGTGCCAGCAGCAAGCGGACGAATATGAACACTGAAGCTTTCTTT.